The sample holds a few counts of the clone carrying this T cell receptor (beta chain). The data were taken from a study of T-cell reconstitution after alpha-beta-depleted transplantation in children. Preparation of the TCRbeta library used unique molecular identifiers. TCRdb passed the PCR reads through MiXCR, listing each CDR3 protein once. The sample records 200,000 to 250,000 distinct CDR3 sequences, roughly a tenth being singletons. CDR3 length equals 15 residues. Looked up from germline, CDR1 is SGDLS and CDR2 is YYNGEE. V dropped 0 bases and J dropped 4 bases, with 11 bases sitting between them.

The V gene is TRBV9, the J gene TRBJ1-3, with D perhaps TRBD1 (6 bases). The clonotype originates from a human donor who donated a stem cell graft to a child with SCID. This material consisted of PBMCs from the stem cell graft donor, taken from the stem cell graft. CDR3 amino acids: CASSVASGEGNTIYF. The CDR3 DNA sequence: TGTGCCAGCAGCGTAGCTTCAGGGGAAGGAAACACCATATATTTT.